These 2 T cell receptor beta chains were sequenced from one sample in a study of memory CD4+ T cells and cytomegalovirus serostatus (dated by TCRdb to about 2019). A FACSAria II was used to sort memory CD4+ T cells, defined as single viable CD3+CD4+CD8-CD45RO+ cells. Libraries were made using the immunoSEQ multiplex PCR assay. TCRdb retrieved this table from immuneACCESS and kept in-frame rearrangements only. Not all clones are present; in checked studies, unresolved V genes account for under half, and no reason is known for the remainder. This sample is represented by just over 40,000 clones; around 79% of them were singletons. About 0.79% of the sample goes to the ten largest clones. The sequenced material came from memory CD4+ T cells from blood. The receptors come from an adult in good health and CMV-seronegative.

V usage is TRBV5-1 and J usage is TRBJ2-7; D gene ambiguous. The V gene's germline CDR1 is SGHRS and CDR2 YFSETQ. The V end was cut by 1 base, the J end by 0 bases, with 14 bases between. The CDR3 is made up of 16 amino acids. CDR3 sequence (DNA): TGCGCCAGCAGCTTGTGGGAAACACAGCGCTCCTACGAGCAGTACTTC. Translated, it gives CASSLWETQRSYEQYF.

The chain is built from TRBV7-9 and TRBJ2-3; no definite D call. There are 17 residues in the CDR3. The V end was cut by 1 base, the J end by 6 bases, with 20 bases between. The germline V gene encodes CDR1 SEHNR and CDR2 FQNEAQ (reference sequence). The CDR3 bases are TGTGCCAGCAGCTTAGAGAGACTGGGATCCATCCGGGATACGCAGTATTTT. This gives the protein CASSLERLGSIRDTQYF.